The TCR beta chain under discussion was sequenced for a study of T cell repertoires in cytomegalovirus infection. Study-level information: HLA-C-restricted CMV epitopes, recently identified, and well-studied HLA-B-restricted ones were used by the study.

This clonotype came up a few times. Its cognate antigen is unknown. Each CDR3 protein is one row after TCRdb ran MiXCR on the reads. The data show about 110,000 distinct CDR3 sequences, around 40% seen once. General study points: HLA-C-restricted CMV-specific TCR beta clonotypes were dominant in the ex vivo response.

Germline CDR1 and CDR2: SGHTS and YDEGEE. V was pared by 4 bases and J by 4 bases, with 3 bases of the junction left unmatched. This CDR3 has 13 residues. The specimen comprised CD8+ T cells from cultured PBMCs, sampled from culture after CMV antigen stimulation. V is TRBV5-8 and J is TRBJ2-3; 7 bases fit TRBD1. This receptor was obtained from a human donor in good health (CMV status not recorded). Some clones in this sample may be carry-over from other donors' samples. Written as DNA, the CDR3 is TGTGCCAGCAGCACGACAGGGCCAGATACGCAGTATTTT. It specifies CASSTTGPDTQYF.